The 20 T cell receptor beta chains reported below all come from one sample, sequenced in a study of cytomegalovirus exposure and HLA in healthy donors. With 60 Vbeta and 13 Jbeta primers, the PCR was carried out. Assay used: immunoSEQ multiplex PCR; TCRdb lists only in-frame clones, some missing. The table has under 200,000 clones, roughly 79% seen once. The sequenced sample consisted of PBMCs. These receptors were taken from a man aged 40-49 years in good health and CMV-seronegative.

The J gene is TRBJ2-5, the V gene TRBV6-5; 7 bases match TRBD1. This CDR3 spans 15 amino acids. Trimming removed 0 bases from V and 4 bases from J; junction bases left unmatched: 5. Germline assignment: CDR1 MNHEY and CDR2 SVGAGI. The CDR3, as DNA: TGTGCCAGCAGTTACTCCGAGACAGGGTTAGAGACCCAGTACTTC. Translated: CASSYSETGLETQYF.

Concerning this clone: One junction end does not reproduce the germline sequence, and a read error may be involved. The rearrangement links TRBV9 to TRBJ2-6, with 7 bases aligning to TRBD1. CDR1 and CDR2 (germline): SGDLS, YYNGEE. This CDR3 contains 21 residues. The CDR3 region is CASSVGFEGAVPSSGANGLTF. The CDR3 DNA sequence: TGTGCCAGCAGCGTAGGGTTCGAGGGGGCCGTACCGAGCTCTGGGGCCAACGGCCTGACTTTC.

The rearrangement uses TRBV7-6 and TRBJ2-3; TRBD1 is a possible D gene (6 bases). V was pared by 3 bases and J by 2 bases, with 18 bases between. The CDR3 runs to 17 residues. Germline loops: CDR1 SGHVS, CDR2 FNYEAQ. CDR3 DNA sequence: TGTGCCAGCAGCTTCCAGGGGAAAGCGAAATACACAGATACGCAGTATTTT. Residues: CASSFQGKAKYTDTQYF.

This clone was recorded a few times. The chain carries TRBV2 and TRBJ2-5, with D tentatively TRBD1 (6 bases). V dropped 3 bases and J dropped 5 bases, with 13 bases sitting between them. Germline loops: CDR1 SNHLY, CDR2 FYNNEI. This CDR3 region has 14 residues. This chain's CDR3 is CASSDYQGIETQYF. The CDR3 region has the DNA TGTGCCAGCAGTGACTACCAGGGGATTGAGACCCAGTACTTC. The full variable domain, its missing parts supplied by reference TRBV2 and TRBJ2-5, is EPEVTQTPSHQVTQMGQEVILRCVPISNHLYFYWYRQILGQKVEFLVSFYNNEISEKSEIFDDQFSVERPDGSNFTLKIRSTKLEDSAMYFCASSDYQGIETQYFGPGTRLLVL.

This clone occurred once. The chain combines TRBV11-2 with TRBJ2-5; D may be TRBD1 (6 bases). This CDR3 region has 15 residues. CDR1 SGHAT and CDR2 FQNNGV come from the germline V gene. V was trimmed by 4 bases and J by 2 bases, leaving 14 bases between them. Written as DNA, the CDR3 is TGTGCCAGCAGCTCCTGGACAGCGTCACAAGAGACCCAGTACTTC. Translation: CASSSWTASQETQYF.

The CDR3 region is CASSSLEENEQYV. Here the CDR3 DNA reads TGTGCCAGCAGCTCCTTAGAGGAGAACGAGCAGTACGTC. This chain links TRBV11-2 with TRBJ2-7; D remains unclear. Germline V lookup: CDR1 SGHAT, CDR2 FQNNGV. The ends were cut back, 4 bases at V and 5 bases at J, with 12 bases in the middle. The CDR3 is 13 residues long.

This clone has more than one count but fewer than ten. The chain is built from TRBV7-3 and TRBJ2-7, with 10 bases fitting TRBD1. In germline, CDR1 is SGHTA, CDR2 FQGTGA. The V segment lost 5 bases and the J segment 5 bases; nucleotides outside the gene matches: 9. This CDR3 is built from 15 residues. The CDR3, as DNA: TGTGCCAGCAGCCCCGGACAGGGGGTATACCACGAGCAGTACTTC. Translation: CASSPGQGVYHEQYF.

The chain combines TRBV10-3 with TRBJ2-7; TRBD2 matches at 7 bases. V shed 9 bases and J 0 bases; nucleotides not matched to a gene: 5. Germline V gives CDR1 ENHRY, CDR2 SYGVKD. This CDR3 is built from 13 residues. The CDR3 DNA follows: TGTGCCATGGGGACTACCCCCTCCTACGAGCAGTACTTC. This gives the protein CAMGTTPSYEQYF.

On this clone: One end of the junction fails to match germline, which may point to a read error. The V gene is TRBV19, the J gene TRBJ2-4; perhaps TRBD2 as D (5 bases). The length of the CDR3 is 17 residues. Germline CDR1 and CDR2: LNHDA and SQIVND (reference sequence). CDR3 DNA sequence: TGTGCCAGGCGGCCGGGAATCCCCTTTGGAGCCAAAAACAGTCAGTACTTC. This codes for CARRPGIPFGAKNSQYF.

The chain has TRBV5-1 and TRBJ2-1; D perhaps matches TRBD1 (6 bases). There are 16 residues in the CDR3. The V gene's germline CDR1 is SGHRS and CDR2 YFSETQ. Trimming took off 3 bases at V and 8 bases at J, with 21 bases between the two ends. The CDR3 region is CASSSGVINPGDEQFF. In DNA, the CDR3 is TGCGCCAGCAGCTCTGGAGTCATTAATCCAGGGGATGAGCAGTTCTTC.

This clone was detected only a few times. The V and J genes are TRBV11-2 and TRBJ2-6; TRBD2 is a possible D gene (6 bases). The length of the CDR3 is 19 residues. V lost 3 bases to trimming and J lost 0 bases, with 18 bases between them. Germline V lookup: CDR1 SGHAT, CDR2 FQNNGV. The CDR3 sequence is CASSFQGLPIFSGANVLTF. In DNA form, the CDR3 reads TGTGCCAGCAGCTTTCAGGGACTGCCAATCTTCTCTGGGGCCAACGTCCTGACTTTC. The variable domain in full, with the rest retrieved from reference TRBV11-2 and TRBJ2-6, is EAGVAQSPRYKIIEKRQSVAFWCNPISGHATLYWYQQILGQGPKLLIQFQNNGVVDDSQLPKDRFSAERLKGVDSTLKIQPAKLEDSAVYLCASSFQGLPIFSGANVLTFGAGSRLTVL.

CDR3 in amino acids: CASSVNGGRRANEKLFF. CDR3 DNA: TGTGCCAGCAGTGTAAACGGAGGGAGGAGGGCTAATGAAAAACTGTTTTTT. The chain carries TRBV2 and TRBJ1-4; D uncertain. This CDR3 region has 17 residues. The germline gives CDR1 SNHLY, CDR2 FYNNEI. The ends were cut back, 4 bases at V and 3 bases at J, with 18 bases in the middle. Looking up the rest from reference TRBV2 and TRBJ1-4 gives the full variable domain: EPEVTQTPSHQVTQMGQEVILRCVPISNHLYFYWYRQILGQKVEFLVSFYNNEISEKSEIFDDQFSVERPDGSNFTLKIRSTKLEDSAMYFCASSVNGGRRANEKLFFGSGTQLSVL.

The rearrangement links TRBV9 to TRBJ2-2, with a weak D call TRBD1 (6 bases). Deletions cut 0 bases from V and 9 bases from J, with 12 bases between. Germline V lookup: CDR1 SGDLS, CDR2 YYNGEE. This CDR3 contains 14 residues. CDR3 sequence (DNA): TGTGCCAGCAGCGTAGATAGGGGGAACAGGGAGCTGTTTTTT. It is translated as CASSVDRGNRELFF.

This chain joins TRBV19 and TRBJ2-3, with 8 bases that match TRBD1. Germline values: CDR1 LNHDA, CDR2 SQIVND (reference sequence). Losses at the gene ends were 5 bases for V and 3 bases for J; bases not matched to a gene: 1. The CDR3 is 13 amino acids. This CDR3 is CASSDRGTDTQYF. CDR3 nucleotide sequence: TGTGCCAGTAGTGACAGGGGAACAGATACGCAGTATTTT.

The count of this clone is one. The rearrangement joins TRBV27 to TRBJ2-1, with unresolved D. The germline V gene has CDR1 MNHEY and CDR2 SMNVEV (reference sequence). Trimming pared 5 bases from V and 2 bases from J, leaving 4 bases between. The CDR3 loop spans 12 amino acids. The chain's CDR3 is CASSPTYNEQFF. The CDR3 DNA sequence: TGTGCCAGCAGTCCAACCTACAATGAGCAGTTCTTC.

The rearrangement links TRBV5-6 to TRBJ2-4; D is ambiguous. This CDR3 comprises 15 residues. V lost 0 bases and J lost 2, with 9 bases in between. Germline assignment: CDR1 SGHDT and CDR2 YYEEEE. Here the CDR3 reads CASSLGPPSKNIQYF. The CDR3, as DNA: TGTGCCAGCAGCTTGGGGCCCCCGTCCAAAAACATTCAGTACTTC.

This chain joins TRBV29-1 and TRBJ2-3; TRBD1 matches at 8 bases. J gave up 5 bases and V 5 bases, and 3 bases lay outside the gene matches. Per germline, CDR1 SQVTM and CDR2 ANQGSEA. CDR3 size: 12 residues. The CDR3 DNA sequence: TGCAGCGTTCCGACAGGGGTAGATACGCAGTATTTT. Its protein product is CSVPTGVDTQYF.

V gene TRBV5-1 combines with J gene TRBJ2-7; 9 nucleotides align to TRBD2. The CDR3 extends over 15 amino acids. The germline CDR1 and CDR2 sequences are SGHRS and YFSETQ. The junction had 10 bases not matched to a gene; V was cut back by 4 bases and J by 5 bases. CDR3 nucleotide sequence: TGCGCCAGCAGCCCCGGTCTAGCGGGACAAAACGAGCAGTACGTC. Its translation is CASSPGLAGQNEQYV.

The rearrangement joins TRBV28 to TRBJ2-2; TRBD2 matches 9 bases. The CDR3 contains 15 residues. The germline V gene encodes CDR1 MDHEN and CDR2 SYDVKM. V lost 8 bases, J lost 4 bases, and 8 bases stayed unmatched. The CDR3, as DNA: TGTGCCAGCTGCGGGGGGGGGTTTGGCACCGGGGAGCTGTTTTTT. It codes for CASCGGGFGTGELFF.

The gene calls are TRBV6-1 and TRBJ1-5; TRBD1 agrees at 7 bases. The germline V gene encodes CDR1 MNHNS and CDR2 SASEGT. The CDR3 consists of 13 residues. The V gene end was trimmed by 8 bases and the J gene end by 9 bases; junction bases not matched to a gene: 10. The CDR3 DNA reads TGTGCCAGCGGACAGGAATCAAAAAGGCCCCAGCATTTT. Translation: CASGQESKRPQHF.